Listed below are T cell receptor beta chains from one sample, sequenced in a study of T cell responses to AZD1222 COVID-19 vaccine. Sequencing used immunoSEQ multiplex PCR; TCRdb keeps in-frame clones, though not all of them. Counted here are around 160,000 clones, 92% occurring once; the ten biggest clones make up under 1.2%. Specimen: peripheral blood, collected 28 days after the second AZD1222 dose. The receptors were sampled from an adult who received the AZD1222 COVID-19 vaccine. Both conserved end residues are part of each CDR3. Fields, in order: D gene, V gene, J gene, clone size, CDR3 DNA, CDR3 protein. D genes are given only for firm matches. Clone size is shown for a subset of rows, as once, few, many or a class of expanded clone.

D: TRBD1
V: TRBV5-1
J: TRBJ1-1
size: few
DNA: TGCGCCAGCAGCTGGGCGGGACAGGGCGACACTGAAGCTTTCTTT
CDR3: CASSWAGQGDTEAFF

D: .
V: TRBV11-2
J: TRBJ2-7
size: .
DNA: TGTGCCAGCAGCAAACGGGACGGTTACGAGCAGTACTTC
CDR3: CASSKRDGYEQYF

D: .
V: TRBV27
J: TRBJ2-2
size: .
DNA: TGTGCCAGCAGTCACAGCCAGGGAGGCACCGGGGAGCTGTTTTTT
CDR3: CASSHSQGGTGELFF

D: .
V: TRBV5-6
J: TRBJ1-2
size: .
DNA: TGTGCCAGCAGCTTGGGGAACAACTATGGCTACACCTTC
CDR3: CASSLGNNYGYTF

D: TRBD1
V: TRBV5-8
J: TRBJ1-2
size: .
DNA: TGTGCCAGCAACAGGGGAAATAACTATGGCTACACCTTC
CDR3: CASNRGNNYGYTF

D: TRBD1
V: TRBV6-5
J: TRBJ1-4
size: .
DNA: TGTGCCAGCAGTCGAGGGACAGGGGGCCTTGAAAAACTGTTTTTT
CDR3: CASSRGTGGLEKLFF

D: .
V: TRBV27
J: TRBJ1-6
size: .
DNA: TGTGCCAGCAGTTTATGGGGCGAAACCTACTCCTATAATTCACCCCTCCACTTT
CDR3: CASSLWGETYSYNSPLHF

D: TRBD1
V: TRBV4-1
J: TRBJ1-4
size: .
DNA: TGCGCCAGCACCCCCGTCCGACAGGGGAATGAAAAACTGTTTTTT
CDR3: CASTPVRQGNEKLFF

D: .
V: TRBV25-1
J: TRBJ1-1
size: .
DNA: TGTGCCAGCAGTGATCCCGGCCGGCCCCGTGAAGCTTTCTTT
CDR3: CASSDPGRPREAFF

D: .
V: TRBV6-2/TRBV6-3
J: TRBJ1-2
size: .
DNA: TGTGCCAGCAGTTACGGAGGTCACTGGGGTACGAATGGCTACACCTTC
CDR3: CASSYGGHWGTNGYTF

D: TRBD1
V: TRBV12-5
J: TRBJ1-3
size: .
DNA: TGTGCTAGTGGTCCCCGGACAGGGATGAGAAACACCATATATTTT
CDR3: CASGPRTGMRNTIYF

D: TRBD1
V: TRBV30
J: TRBJ1-1
size: .
DNA: TGTGCCTGGAGCAGGACAGGGTTGAACACTGAAGCTTTCTTT
CDR3: CAWSRTGLNTEAFF

D: .
V: TRBV9
J: TRBJ1-1
size: .
DNA: TGTGCCAGCAGCGTAACCCCGTCCGCCGAGGCTTTCTTT
CDR3: CASSVTPSAEAFF

D: .
V: TRBV2
J: TRBJ1-1
size: .
DNA: TGTGCCAGCAGTGAATGGGGGAACACTGAAGCTTTCTTT
CDR3: CASSEWGNTEAFF

D: TRBD2
V: TRBV19
J: TRBJ2-5
size: .
DNA: TGTGCCAGCGGACTAGCGGGGGGGGAAGAGACCCAGTACTTC
CDR3: CASGLAGGEETQYF

D: .
V: TRBV21-1
J: TRBJ1-1
size: .
DNA: TGTGCCAGCGTGATCAGGATGAACACTGAAGCTTTCTTT
CDR3: CASVIRMNTEAFF

D: .
V: TRBV7-9
J: TRBJ1-4
size: .
DNA: TGTGCCAGCAGCCATCCCCAGGGAAGGGTTGATGAAAAACTGTTTTTT
CDR3: CASSHPQGRVDEKLFF

D: .
V: TRBV7-9
J: TRBJ1-1
size: once
DNA: TGTGCCAGCAGTTTACAGGGTTCGGCTGAAGCTTTCTTT
CDR3: CASSLQGSAEAFF

D: .
V: TRBV18
J: TRBJ2-7
size: .
DNA: TGTGCCAGCTCACCTGGAGGAACCGCCTACGAGCAGTACTTC
CDR3: CASSPGGTAYEQYF

D: .
V: TRBV27
J: TRBJ1-5
size: .
DNA: TGTGCCAGCAGTTTAGACAGGAATAGCAATCAGCCCCAGCATTTT
CDR3: CASSLDRNSNQPQHF

D: .
V: TRBV7-2
J: TRBJ1-6
size: .
DNA: TGTGCCAGCAGCTTAGCGACTGGGGCTCTTTCACCCCTCCACTTT
CDR3: CASSLATGALSPLHF

D: .
V: TRBV6-6
J: TRBJ2-3
size: once
DNA: TGTGCCAGCAGTCCCGCAGATACGCAGTATTTT
CDR3: CASSPADTQYF

D: TRBD1
V: TRBV30
J: TRBJ2-5
size: .
DNA: TGTGCCTGGCAAGCCGGGACAGGGCGGGCAGAGACCCAGTACTTC
CDR3: CAWQAGTGRAETQYF

D: .
V: TRBV5-1
J: TRBJ1-1
size: once
DNA: TGCGCCAGCAGCTTGGTAGTTGGGAACACTGAAGCTTTCTTT
CDR3: CASSLVVGNTEAFF

D: TRBD1
V: TRBV5-1
J: TRBJ2-7
size: once
DNA: TGCGCCAGCAGCTTGGGACAGGGAGAAACCTACGAGCAGTACTTC
CDR3: CASSLGQGETYEQYF

D: .
V: TRBV30
J: TRBJ1-1
size: .
DNA: TGTGCCTGGAGGAGCTTGATGAACACTGAAGCTTTCTTT
CDR3: CAWRSLMNTEAFF

D: .
V: TRBV3-1/TRBV3-2
J: TRBJ2-5
size: .
DNA: TGTGCCAGCAGCCAAGCTGACATTAAAGAGACCCAGTACTTC
CDR3: CASSQADIKETQYF

D: .
V: TRBV3-1/TRBV3-2
J: TRBJ2-5
size: .
DNA: TGTGCCAGCAGCTACACAGGACAAGAGACCCAGTACTTC
CDR3: CASSYTGQETQYF

D: .
V: TRBV6-5
J: TRBJ1-1
size: few
DNA: TGTGCCAGCAGTCAACAGGGAATTGAAGCTTTCTTT
CDR3: CASSQQGIEAFF

D: .
V: TRBV19
J: TRBJ1-1
size: .
DNA: TGTGCCAGTAGTATCGACAGGATCAGTGAAGCTTTCTTT
CDR3: CASSIDRISEAFF

D: .
V: TRBV6-1
J: TRBJ1-3
size: .
DNA: TGTGCCAGCAGTGAAGGGACGGATAGAAACACCATATATTTT
CDR3: CASSEGTDRNTIYF

D: TRBD2
V: TRBV11-2
J: TRBJ2-3
size: .
DNA: TGTGCCAGCAGCCCAACATTCGGGACTAGCGTAACAGATACGCAGTATTTT
CDR3: CASSPTFGTSVTDTQYF

D: TRBD1
V: TRBV6-6
J: TRBJ1-2
size: .
DNA: TGTGCCAGCAGTTATTGGTGGGACAGGGAGCGTTATGGCTACACCTTC
CDR3: CASSYWWDRERYGYTF

D: .
V: TRBV27
J: TRBJ1-1
size: once
DNA: TGTGCCAGCAGTTCGACAGGTTGGATATCCACTGAAGCTTTCTTT
CDR3: CASSSTGWISTEAFF

D: TRBD1
V: TRBV5-1
J: TRBJ2-3
size: .
DNA: TGCGCCAGCAGCACTCTTCACACCGTATGGGACAGGCTTAAGGATACGCAGTATTTT
CDR3: CASSTLHTVWDRLKDTQYF

D: .
V: TRBV27
J: TRBJ2-1
size: .
DNA: TGTGCCAGCAGTTCTGGGGGGGCTTATGAGCAGTTCTTC
CDR3: CASSSGGAYEQFF

D: TRBD1
V: TRBV4-1
J: TRBJ1-3
size: .
DNA: TGCGCCAGCAGCCAAGATCGGGCAGGGGGCGGTTTACGAAACACCATATATTTT
CDR3: CASSQDRAGGGLRNTIYF

D: .
V: TRBV6-1
J: TRBJ1-2
size: .
DNA: TGTGCCAGCAGTGACCTCCGGAGTAATGGCTACACCTTC
CDR3: CASSDLRSNGYTF

D: TRBD1
V: TRBV6-5
J: TRBJ2-3
size: .
DNA: TGTGCCAGCAGTTTCGACAGGGGCGGTACAGATACGCAGTATTTT
CDR3: CASSFDRGGTDTQYF

D: TRBD1
V: TRBV27
J: TRBJ2-2
size: .
DNA: TGTGCCAGTGGGGGGGACAGGGTTTTACCCGGGGAGCTGTTTTTT
CDR3: CASGGDRVLPGELFF

D: TRBD1
V: TRBV19
J: TRBJ1-2
size: .
DNA: TGTGCCAGTAGCCTCGGACAGGGGATGGGGCTCTATGGCTACACCTTC
CDR3: CASSLGQGMGLYGYTF

D: .
V: TRBV12-3/TRBV12-4
J: TRBJ1-1
size: once
DNA: TGTGCCAGCAGTTTTACGGGTAACTCTGAAGCTTTCTTT
CDR3: CASSFTGNSEAFF

D: .
V: TRBV27
J: TRBJ1-1
size: .
DNA: TGTGCCAGCAGCCCTGGCGCGGACCTCCGAGCTTTCTTT
CDR3: CASSPGADLRAFF

D: TRBD2
V: TRBV11-2
J: TRBJ2-7
size: .
DNA: TGTGCCAGCACACACAAACCTAGCGGGGGCTACGAGCAGTACTTC
CDR3: CASTHKPSGGYEQYF

D: .
V: TRBV15
J: TRBJ2-7
size: .
DNA: TGTGCCACCAGCAGAGGAACAGGGTGGTCCTACGAGCAGTACTTC
CDR3: CATSRGTGWSYEQYF

D: .
V: TRBV3-1/TRBV3-2
J: TRBJ1-4
size: .
DNA: TGTGCCAGCAGCCAAGTTCCGAGGAGTCAAAAACTGTTTTTT
CDR3: CASSQVPRSQKLFF

D: .
V: TRBV3-1/TRBV3-2
J: TRBJ1-1
size: .
DNA: TGTGCCAGCAGCCGGGGGGGAACTGAAGCTTTCTTT
CDR3: CASSRGGTEAFF

D: TRBD1
V: TRBV15
J: TRBJ1-2
size: .
DNA: TGTGCCACCAGCATGCTAGGGACAGCTCGAGACGTCTACACCTTC
CDR3: CATSMLGTARDVYTF

D: .
V: TRBV27
J: TRBJ1-1
size: .
DNA: TGTGCCAGCAGTTTAGTATGGCCCGGAGGCGGCACTGAAGCTTTCTTT
CDR3: CASSLVWPGGGTEAFF

D: TRBD1
V: TRBV6-5
J: TRBJ1-2
size: .
DNA: TGTGCCAGCAGCTACAGGGGAGGCTACACCTTC
CDR3: CASSYRGGYTF

D: TRBD1
V: TRBV5-1
J: TRBJ1-1
size: .
DNA: TGCGCCAGCAGCTTCGACAGGGGGGATGCTTTCTTT
CDR3: CASSFDRGDAFF

D: .
V: TRBV15
J: TRBJ1-1
size: .
DNA: TGTGCCACCAGCAGAGTACGATCTAGGGAAGCTTTCTTT
CDR3: CATSRVRSREAFF

D: .
V: TRBV30
J: TRBJ1-1
size: .
DNA: TGTGCCTGGGCCCCCGGGGGGGTCACTGAAGCTTTCTTT
CDR3: CAWAPGGVTEAFF

D: .
V: TRBV2
J: TRBJ1-5
size: .
DNA: TGTGCCAGTAAATTGGGGCAGGTTAATCAGCCCCAGCATTTT
CDR3: CASKLGQVNQPQHF